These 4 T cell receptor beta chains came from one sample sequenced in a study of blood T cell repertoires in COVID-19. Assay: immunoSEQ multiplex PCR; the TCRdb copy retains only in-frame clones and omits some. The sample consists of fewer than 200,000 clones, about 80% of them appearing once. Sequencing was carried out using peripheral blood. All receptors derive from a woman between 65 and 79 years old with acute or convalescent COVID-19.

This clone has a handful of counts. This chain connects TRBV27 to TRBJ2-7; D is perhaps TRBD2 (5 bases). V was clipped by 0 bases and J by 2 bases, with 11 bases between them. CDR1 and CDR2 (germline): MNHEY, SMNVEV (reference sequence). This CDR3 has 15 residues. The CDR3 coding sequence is TGTGCCAGCAGTTTATCCCAAAGAGGGACCTACGAGCAGTACTTC. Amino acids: CASSLSQRGTYEQYF.

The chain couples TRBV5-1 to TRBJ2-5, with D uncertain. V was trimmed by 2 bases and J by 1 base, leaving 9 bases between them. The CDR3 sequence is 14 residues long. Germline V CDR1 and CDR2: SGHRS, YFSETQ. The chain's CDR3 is CASSFNGFQETQYF. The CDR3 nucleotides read TGCGCCAGCAGCTTTAACGGGTTCCAAGAGACCCAGTACTTC.

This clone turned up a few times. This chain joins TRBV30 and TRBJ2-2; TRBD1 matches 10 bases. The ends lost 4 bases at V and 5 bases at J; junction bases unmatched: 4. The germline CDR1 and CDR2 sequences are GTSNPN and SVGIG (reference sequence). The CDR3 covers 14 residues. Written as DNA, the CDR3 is TGTGCCTGGAAGAAGGACAGGGGGACCGGGGAGCTGTTTTTT. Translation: CAWKKDRGTGELFF.

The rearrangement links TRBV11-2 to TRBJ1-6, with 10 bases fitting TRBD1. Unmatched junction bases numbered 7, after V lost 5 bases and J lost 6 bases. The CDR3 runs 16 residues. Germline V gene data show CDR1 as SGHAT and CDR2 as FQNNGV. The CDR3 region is CASSRDRDRGNSPLHF. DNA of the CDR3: TGTGCCAGCAGCCGGGACCGGGACAGGGGTAATTCACCCCTCCACTTT.